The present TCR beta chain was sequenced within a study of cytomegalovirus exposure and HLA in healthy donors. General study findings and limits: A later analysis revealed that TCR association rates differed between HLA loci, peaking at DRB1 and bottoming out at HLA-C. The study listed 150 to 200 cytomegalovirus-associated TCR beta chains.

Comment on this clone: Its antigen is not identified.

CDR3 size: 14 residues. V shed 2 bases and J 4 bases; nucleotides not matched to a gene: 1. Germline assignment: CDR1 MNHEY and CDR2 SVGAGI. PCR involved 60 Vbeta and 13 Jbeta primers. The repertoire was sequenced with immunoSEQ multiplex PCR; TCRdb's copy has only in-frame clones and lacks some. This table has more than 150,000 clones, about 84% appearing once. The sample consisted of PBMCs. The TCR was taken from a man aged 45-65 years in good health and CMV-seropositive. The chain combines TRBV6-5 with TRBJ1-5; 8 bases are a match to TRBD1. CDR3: CASSYRQGNQPQHF. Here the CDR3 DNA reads TGTGCCAGCAGTTACCGACAGGGGAATCAGCCCCAGCATTTT.